Reported below is one TCR beta chain. The data stem from a study of PD-L1 blockade in urothelial cancer. Study-level background: After treatment start, blood was analyzed at 3 weeks (second dose) and at 6 weeks.

Time point of the sample: pretreatment peripheral blood. The V end was cut by 6 bases, the J end by 7 bases, with 18 bases between. The CDR3 is 15 amino acids. In germline, CDR1 is MDHEN, CDR2 SYDVKM. Method: immunoSEQ multiplex PCR; TCRdb's copy keeps in-frame clones and lacks some. Of about 95,000 clones listed, around 87% are singletons. The receptor was derived from a man in his sixties with urothelial cancer. Source: PBMCs, taken around atezolizumab (anti-PD-L1) treatment. This sequence joins TRBV28 and TRBJ1-4, with TRBD1 as a possible D gene (5 bases). The CDR3, as DNA: TGTGCCAGCAGCCCCGCGGGGGGGTTGATTGAAAAACTGTTTTTT. Residues: CASSPAGGLIEKLFF.